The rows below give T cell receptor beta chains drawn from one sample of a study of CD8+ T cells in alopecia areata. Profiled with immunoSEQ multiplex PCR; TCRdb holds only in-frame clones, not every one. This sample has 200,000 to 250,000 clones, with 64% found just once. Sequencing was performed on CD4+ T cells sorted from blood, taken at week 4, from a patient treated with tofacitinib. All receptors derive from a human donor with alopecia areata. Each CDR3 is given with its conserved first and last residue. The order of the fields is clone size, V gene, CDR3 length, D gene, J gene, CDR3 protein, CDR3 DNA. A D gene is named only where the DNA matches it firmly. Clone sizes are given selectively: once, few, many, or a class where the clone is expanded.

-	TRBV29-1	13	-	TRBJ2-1	CSVGGLAYNEQFF	TGCAGCGTTGGAGGGTTGGCCTACAATGAGCAGTTCTTC
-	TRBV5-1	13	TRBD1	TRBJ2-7	CASSLTGAYEQYF	TGCGCCAGCAGTCTTACAGGGGCCTACGAGCAGTACTTC
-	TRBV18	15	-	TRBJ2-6	CASSLDSAGANVLTF	TGTGCCAGCTCTCTCGATTCTGCTGGGGCCAACGTCCTGACTTTC
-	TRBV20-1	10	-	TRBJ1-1	CSAEAPEAFF	TGCAGTGCTGAAGCCCCTGAAGCTTTCTTT
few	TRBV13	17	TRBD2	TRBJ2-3	CASSPRTSGGAGYTQYF	TGTGCCAGCAGCCCCCGGACTAGCGGGGGAGCCGGATATACGCAGTATTTT
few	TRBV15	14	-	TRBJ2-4	CATSKGRAKNIQYF	TGTGCCACCAGCAAAGGCCGGGCCAAAAACATTCAGTACTTC
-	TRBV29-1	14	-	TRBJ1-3	CSVGEGLSGNTIYF	TGCAGCGTGGGAGAGGGACTCTCTGGAAACACCATATATTTT
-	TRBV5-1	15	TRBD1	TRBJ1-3	CASSSGQASGNTIYF	TGCGCCAGCAGCAGCGGACAGGCTTCTGGAAACACCATATATTTT
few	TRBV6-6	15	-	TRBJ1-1	CASSQSDALNTEAFF	TGTGCCAGCAGCCAAAGTGACGCACTGAACACTGAAGCTTTCTTT
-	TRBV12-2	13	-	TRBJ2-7	CASRPQQGREQYF	TGTGCAAGTCGCCCCCAACAGGGCCGCGAGCAGTACTTC
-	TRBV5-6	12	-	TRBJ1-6	CASSPGNSPLHF	TGTGCCAGCAGCCCAGGGAATTCACCCCTCCACTTT
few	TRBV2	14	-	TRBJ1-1	CASSLYRDGTEAFF	TGTGCCAGCAGTCTTTACAGGGATGGCACTGAAGCTTTCTTT
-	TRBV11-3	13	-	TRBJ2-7	CASSLHRDQEQYF	TGTGCCAGCAGCCTCCACAGGGACCAGGAGCAGTACTTC
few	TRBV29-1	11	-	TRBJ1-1	CSVEPGTEAFF	TGCAGCGTTGAACCTGGGACAGAAGCTTTCTTT
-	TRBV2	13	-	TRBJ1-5	CASSSDSDQPQHF	TGTGCCAGCAGTTCGGACTCTGATCAGCCCCAGCATTTT
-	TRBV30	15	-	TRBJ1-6	CAWSVQRVGNSPLHF	TGTGCCTGGAGTGTACAAAGGGTTGGCAATTCACCCCTCCACTTT
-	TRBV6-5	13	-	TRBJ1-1	CASSYGPATEAFF	TGTGCCAGCAGTTACGGGCCAGCCACTGAAGCTTTCTTT
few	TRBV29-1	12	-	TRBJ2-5	CSTQEGAETQYF	TGCAGCACTCAGGAGGGGGCCGAGACCCAGTACTTC
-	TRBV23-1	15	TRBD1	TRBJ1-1	CASSQPGGGGTEAFF	TGCGCCAGCAGTCAGCCAGGGGGCGGAGGTACTGAAGCTTTCTTT
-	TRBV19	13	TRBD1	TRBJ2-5	CASSQTGAETQYF	TGTGCCAGTAGCCAGACAGGGGCAGAGACCCAGTACTTC
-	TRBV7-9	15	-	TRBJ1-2	CASSLEVGQGRGYTF	TGTGCCAGCAGCTTAGAGGTGGGCCAGGGAAGAGGCTACACCTTC
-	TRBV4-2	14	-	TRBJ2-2	CASSQADTTGELFF	TGTGCCAGCAGCCAGGCGGACACCACCGGGGAGCTGTTTTTT
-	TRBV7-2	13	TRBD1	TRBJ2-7	CASSRDRGEEQYF	TGTGCCAGCAGCCGGGACAGGGGGGAAGAGCAGTACTTC
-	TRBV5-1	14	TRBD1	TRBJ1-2	CASSIDRAGYGYTF	TGCGCCAGCAGCATCGACAGGGCAGGCTATGGCTACACCTTC
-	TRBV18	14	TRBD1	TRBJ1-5	CASSSTGANQPQHF	TGTGCCAGCTCATCTACAGGGGCCAATCAGCCCCAGCATTTT
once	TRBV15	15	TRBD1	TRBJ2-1	CATSRGGTGGEEQFF	TGTGCCACCAGCAGAGGGGGGACAGGGGGCGAAGAGCAGTTCTTC
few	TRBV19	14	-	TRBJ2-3	CASSIGPTGDTQYF	TGTGCCAGTAGTATCGGGCCCACCGGAGATACGCAGTATTTT
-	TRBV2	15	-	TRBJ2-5	CASSELGLSQETQYF	TGTGCCAGCAGCGAACTGGGACTGAGCCAAGAGACCCAGTACTTC
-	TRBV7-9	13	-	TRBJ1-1	CASSSRTNTEAFF	TGTGCCAGCAGCTCCAGGACAAACACTGAAGCTTTCTTT
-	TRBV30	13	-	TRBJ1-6	CAWGGGVGSPLHF	TGTGCCTGGGGAGGGGGGGTCGGTTCACCCCTCCACTTT
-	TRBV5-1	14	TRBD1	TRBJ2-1	CASSLGQGGNEQFF	TGCGCCAGCAGCCTAGGACAGGGGGGCAATGAGCAGTTCTTC
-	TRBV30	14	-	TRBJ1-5	CAWSHRGGNQPQHF	TGTGCCTGGAGTCACCGGGGGGGCAATCAGCCCCAGCATTTT
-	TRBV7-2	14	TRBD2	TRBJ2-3	CASSQSGGTSGPDF	TGTGCCAGCAGCCAAAGTGGCGGGACTAGCGGCCCAGATTTT
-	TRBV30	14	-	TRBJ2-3	CAWSDRVISDTQYF	TGTGCCTGGAGTGACAGGGTCATCTCAGATACGCAGTATTTT
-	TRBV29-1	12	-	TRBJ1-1	CSVGLEGGEAFF	TGCAGCGTTGGGCTGGAGGGGGGTGAAGCTTTCTTT
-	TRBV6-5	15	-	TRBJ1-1	CASRSRGAMNTEAFF	TGTGCCAGCAGATCCCGAGGGGCAATGAACACTGAAGCTTTCTTT
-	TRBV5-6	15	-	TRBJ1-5	CASSRRTGVNQPQHF	TGTGCCAGCAGCAGAAGGACGGGGGTCAATCAGCCCCAGCATTTT
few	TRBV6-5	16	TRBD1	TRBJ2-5	CASSSIRDRNQETQYF	TGTGCCAGCAGTTCCATAAGGGACAGGAACCAAGAGACCCAGTACTTC
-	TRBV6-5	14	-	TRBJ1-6	CASSYRRESSPLHF	TGTGCCAGCAGTTACCGCCGGGAGAGTTCACCCCTCCACTTT
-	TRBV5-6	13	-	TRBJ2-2	CASSLRTRGELFF	TGTGCCAGCAGCTTGCGGACCCGAGGGGAGCTGTTTTTT
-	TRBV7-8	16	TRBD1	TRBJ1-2	CASSYDRGQGIYGYTF	TGTGCCAGCAGCTACGACCGGGGACAGGGGATTTATGGCTACACCTTC
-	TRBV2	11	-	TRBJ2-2	CASQGAGELFF	TGTGCCAGTCAGGGTGCCGGGGAGCTGTTTTTT
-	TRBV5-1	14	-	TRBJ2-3	CASSLDGGTDTQYF	TGCGCCAGCAGCTTGGACGGGGGCACAGATACGCAGTATTTT
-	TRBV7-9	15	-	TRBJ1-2	CASSPKQGPTAGYTF	TGTGCCAGCAGCCCTAAACAGGGACCGACGGCTGGCTACACCTTC
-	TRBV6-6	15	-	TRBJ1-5	CASSSTLGVNQPQHF	TGTGCCAGCAGTTCCACCTTGGGCGTCAATCAGCCCCAGCATTTT
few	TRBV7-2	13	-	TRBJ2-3	CASSLGPPDTQYF	TGTGCCAGCAGCTTAGGGCCCCCAGATACGCAGTATTTT
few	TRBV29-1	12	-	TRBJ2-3	CSVLIRTDTQYF	TGCAGCGTTTTGATACGCACAGATACGCAGTATTTT
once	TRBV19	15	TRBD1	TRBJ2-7	CASSRTGQGRYEQYF	TGTGCCAGTAGTAGGACGGGACAGGGTAGGTACGAGCAGTACTTC
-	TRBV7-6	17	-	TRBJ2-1	CASSSLKYGDTNNEQFF	TGTGCCAGCAGCTCTCTAAAATACGGAGACACAAACAATGAGCAGTTCTTC
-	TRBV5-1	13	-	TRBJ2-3	CASMAVPGAPMDF	TGCGCCAGCATGGCGGTTCCTGGGGCCCCGATGGATTTT
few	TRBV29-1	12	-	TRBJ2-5	CSVGALQETQYF	TGCAGCGTGGGGGCCCTCCAAGAGACCCAGTACTTC
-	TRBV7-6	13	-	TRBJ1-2	CASSFGQDYGYTF	TGTGCCAGCAGCTTCGGCCAGGACTATGGCTACACCTTC